This passage covers 27 T cell receptor beta chains from one sample sequenced in a study of human T cells and chemical hapten exposure. TCRdb re-derived calls from the RACE reads in MiXCR, one entry per CDR3 protein. The sample lists around 110,000 distinct CDR3 sequences, around 12% occurring once. The time point here: pre-sensitization, week 0. Regarding treatment: therapeutic diphenylcyclopropenone sensitization with weekly scalp DPC. The sample here was whole blood, taken in connection with sensitization to the hapten diphenylcyclopropenone (DPC). The receptor set was obtained from a woman in her forties or fifties with alopecia areata. Some clones in this sample may be carry-over from other donors' samples.

The chain couples TRBV6-5 to TRBJ1-1; maybe TRBD1 (6 bases). The CDR3 has 15 amino acids. V was trimmed by 2 bases and J by 1 base, leaving 11 bases between them. Germline V gene data show CDR1 as MNHEY and CDR2 as SVGAGI. CDR3 nucleotide sequence: TGTGCCAGCAGTTACGGGGGACACAAGAACACTGAAGCTTTCTTT. This sequence encodes CASSYGGHKNTEAFF.

This clonotype was observed a handful of times. J is TRBJ2-7 and V is TRBV19, with D hard to call. CDR1 and CDR2 (germline): LNHDA, SQIVND (reference sequence). CDR3 length: 14 residues. The V gene lost 4 bases and the J gene lost 1 base, with 11 bases spanning the gap. The CDR3 bases are TGTGCCAGTAGTACCTTTGTCCTATCCTACGAGCAGTACTTC. It is translated as CASSTFVLSYEQYF.

This clonotype was recorded a few times. The J gene is TRBJ1-5, the V gene TRBV28; D ambiguous. V was trimmed by 8 bases and J by 4 bases, leaving 6 bases between them. CDR3 length equals 11 residues. Looked up from germline, CDR1 is MDHEN and CDR2 is SYDVKM. Here the CDR3 DNA reads TGTGCCAGCGCTGAGAATCAGCCCCAGCATTTT. Its translation: CASAENQPQHF.

A remark on this clonotype: Its ends do not fully match the called genes, so a read error is possible. The V and J genes are TRBV7-6 and TRBJ1-1; D is ambiguous. Germline CDR1 is SGHVS and CDR2 is FNYEAQ. The length of the CDR3 is 13 residues. The CDR3 bases are TGTGCCAGCAGCTTTCGGACTAACATTGAAGCTTTCTTT. This sequence encodes CASSFRTNIEAFF.

The J gene is TRBJ2-3, the V gene TRBV29-1; D ambiguous. V lost 3 bases and J 4 bases, leaving 8 bases between the germline ends. Germline values: CDR1 SQVTM, CDR2 ANQGSEA. This CDR3 region has 12 residues. The CDR3 DNA reads as TGCAGCGTTGATGGGGTAGCAGATACGCAGTATTTT. Amino acid sequence: CSVDGVADTQYF.

This clonotype was counted ten times or more. The chain links TRBV19 to TRBJ2-5, with TRBD2 matching over 7 bases. With V trimmed by 9 bases and J by 2 bases, 15 bases remained unmatched. The germline V gene has CDR1 LNHDA and CDR2 SQIVND (reference sequence). This CDR3 has 16 amino acids. The CDR3 DNA is TGTGCCAGCCCGAATCGGGGGAGCGGGGATCAAGAGACCCAGTACTTC. It specifies CASPNRGSGDQETQYF.

This clonotype was observed a few times. The rearrangement uses TRBV7-9 and TRBJ2-2, with no clear D. The ends were cut back, 5 bases at V and 0 bases at J, with 13 bases in the middle. The germline V gene has CDR1 SEHNR and CDR2 FQNEAQ (reference sequence). The length of the CDR3 is 16 residues. This CDR3 is CASSRSSHANTGELFF. CDR3 nucleotides: TGTGCCAGCAGCCGTTCCAGCCACGCGAACACCGGGGAGCTGTTTTTT.

The V call is TRBV11-2, the J call TRBJ2-5, with TRBD2 matching over 10 bases. The CDR3 consists of 17 residues. Looked up from germline, CDR1 is SGHAT and CDR2 is FQNNGV. V gave up 4 bases and J gave up 3 bases; unmatched junction bases: 11. CDR3 in DNA: TGTGCCAGCAGCTCCCACGCACTAGCGGGGACCAAAGAGACCCAGTACTTC. Translating it yields CASSSHALAGTKETQYF.

The chain employs TRBV2 and TRBJ1-6; maybe TRBD1 (5 bases). The V end lost 1 base, the J end lost 11 bases, and 15 bases lay between the germline ends. The CDR3 is 15 amino acids. From germline, CDR1 is SNHLY and CDR2 FYNNEI. For the CDR3, the DNA is TGTGCCAGCAGTGAAGTCGGACGGGGGGATGCACCCCTCCACTTT. Protein sequence: CASSEVGRGDAPLHF.

This clonotype was observed a handful of times. This chain uses TRBV6-2 or TRBV6-3 with TRBJ1-1; D remains ambiguous. Trimming removed 7 bases from V and 6 bases from J, with 18 bases in between. Germline CDR1 reads MNHEY; CDR2 reads SVGEGT. CDR3 length: 14 amino acids. The CDR3 protein is CASIQPPGRAEAFF. DNA for the CDR3: TGTGCCAGCATCCAACCTCCAGGTCGAGCTGAAGCTTTCTTT.

The chain couples TRBV19 to TRBJ2-1; D call uncertain. The CDR3 is 13 amino acids. Germline values: CDR1 LNHDA, CDR2 SQIVND (reference sequence). V was shortened by 4 bases and J by 3 bases, with 7 bases between the two germline ends. CDR3 sequence reads: CASSTSSYNEQFF. The CDR3 region has the DNA TGTGCCAGTAGTACTAGTAGCTACAATGAGCAGTTCTTC.

A few counts support this clonotype. This chain uses TRBV4-2 with TRBJ2-2; D not certain. V was shortened by 4 bases and J by 6 bases, with 9 bases between the two germline ends. CDR3 length: 13 amino acids. CDR1 is LGHNA, CDR2 YNFKEQ, per germline. The CDR3 sequence is CASSPRQAGELFF. The CDR3 DNA is TGTGCCAGCAGCCCTCGCCAGGCCGGGGAGCTGTTTTTT.

This clonotype was observed at least ten times. The V call is TRBV9, the J call TRBJ1-1; 7 positions match TRBD1. The V and J ends lost 5 bases and 0 bases, in that order; junction bases with no gene match: 10. Germline-derived CDR1 and CDR2 are SGDLS and YYNGEE. The CDR3 loop spans 16 amino acids. The CDR3 region is CASRRGQNNMNTEAFF. In nucleotides, the CDR3 is TGTGCCAGCAGGAGGGGGCAGAATAACATGAACACTGAAGCTTTCTTT.

This chain uses TRBV12-3 or TRBV12-4 with TRBJ2-2, with D possibly matching TRBD1 (6 bases). This CDR3 spans 15 amino acids. V lost 6 bases to trimming and J lost 2 bases, with 13 bases between them. The CDR3 is CASSPGTYNTGELFF. The CDR3 DNA reads TGTGCCAGCAGCCCCGGGACATATAACACCGGGGAGCTGTTTTTT.

This clonotype was detected once. The chain combines TRBV29-1 with TRBJ2-7; D unresolved. The CDR3 has 11 amino acids. The ends were cut back, 7 bases at V and 2 bases at J, with 9 bases in the middle. CDR1 is SQVTM, CDR2 ANQGSEA, per germline. CDR3 region: CSGTEAYEQYF. As DNA, the CDR3 is TGCAGCGGAACAGAGGCCTACGAGCAGTACTTC.

The genes are TRBV28 and TRBJ2-3; D not resolved. Trimming took off 6 bases at V and 10 bases at J, with 14 bases between the two ends. The CDR3 totals 12 residues. Looked up from germline, CDR1 is MDHEN and CDR2 is SYDVKM. The CDR3 protein is CASSPTARAQYF. The CDR3 region has the DNA TGTGCCAGCAGCCCTACAGCCCGGGCGCAGTATTTT. Using reference TRBV28 and TRBJ2-3 for the parts outside the CDR3, the full variable domain is DVKVTQSSRYLVKRTGEKVFLECVQDMDHENMFWYRQDPGLGLRLIYFSYDVKMKEKGDIPEGYSVSREKKERFSLILESASTNQTSMYLCASSPTARAQYFGPGTRLTVL.

V is TRBV5-1 and J is TRBJ2-1; TRBD1 aligns across 11 bases. The CDR3 has 15 amino acids. CDR1 and CDR2 from the germline V gene are SGHRS and YFSETQ. V lost 5 bases to trimming and J lost 7 bases; unmatched junction nucleotides: 8. CDR3 sequence reads: CASSTGQGARNEQFF. The DNA of the CDR3 is TGCGCCAGCAGTACCGGACAGGGGGCGCGGAATGAGCAGTTCTTC.

The gene calls are TRBV7-6 and TRBJ2-3; 13 bases line up with TRBD2. V dropped 5 bases and J dropped 2; count of bases not matched to a gene: 4. The germline V gene has CDR1 SGHVS and CDR2 FNYEAQ. The CDR3 totals 16 residues. CDR3 coding DNA: TGTGCCAGCAGCCTGGGACTAGCGGGGACCACAGATACGCAGTATTTT. This encodes CASSLGLAGTTDTQYF.

This clonotype came up a few times. The J gene is TRBJ2-3, the V gene TRBV6-2 or TRBV6-3; D is perhaps TRBD2 (6 bases). This CDR3 is built from 13 residues. V lost 8 bases to trimming and J lost 0 bases, with 9 bases between them. Germline values: CDR1 MNHEY, CDR2 SVGEGT. The CDR3 sequence: CASAGTSTDTQYF. CDR3 sequence (DNA): TGTGCCAGCGCTGGGACTAGCACAGATACGCAGTATTTT.

This sequence joins TRBV7-9 and TRBJ1-2; 9 positions match TRBD1. Germline assignment: CDR1 SEHNR and CDR2 FQNEAQ (reference sequence). V lost 5 bases to trimming and J lost 5 bases; unmatched junction nucleotides: 3. The CDR3 extends over 13 amino acids. CDR3 DNA: TGTGCCAGCAGCACACAGGGGGCGTATGGCTACACCTTC. The encoded protein is CASSTQGAYGYTF.

This clonotype was counted ten times or more. This chain connects TRBV28 to TRBJ2-2; the D is unclear. Germline assignment: CDR1 MDHEN and CDR2 SYDVKM. V gave up 5 bases and J gave up 5 bases, with 6 bases separating them. This CDR3 has 12 residues. The CDR3 protein is CASSLSTGELFF. The CDR3 DNA reads TGTGCCAGCAGTCTCTCGACCGGGGAGCTGTTTTTT.

The CDR3 DNA reads as TGTGCCAGCAGCCAAGGCCCCTCGATCAATTACGAGCAGTACTTC. As protein: CASSQGPSINYEQYF. The rearrangement links TRBV3-1 to TRBJ2-7; unclear D gene. The CDR3 contains 15 residues. The V gene lost 1 base and the J gene lost 4 bases, with 14 bases spanning the gap. Germline V gives CDR1 LGHDT, CDR2 YNNKEL (reference sequence).

V is TRBV4-1 and J is TRBJ1-2, with D maybe TRBD1 (5 bases). This CDR3 comprises 13 residues. Trimming removed 3 bases from V and 3 bases from J, with 8 bases in between. Looked up from germline, CDR1 is MGHRA and CDR2 is YSYEKL. The CDR3 here is CASSHQGHYGYTF. CDR3 nucleotides: TGCGCCAGCAGCCATCAGGGCCACTATGGCTACACCTTC.

This clonotype was recorded many times. The V call is TRBV6-5, the J call TRBJ1-6; a possible D gene is TRBD1 (5 bases). The CDR3 runs to 14 residues. V shed 8 bases and J shed 9 bases, with 17 bases lying between them. The germline CDR1 and CDR2 sequences are MNHEY and SVGAGI. CDR3 sequence reads: CASRTGTQSSPLHF. The CDR3 DNA sequence: TGTGCCAGCCGAACCGGGACCCAAAGTTCACCCCTCCACTTT.

This clonotype was detected a few times. The V call is TRBV29-1, the J call TRBJ2-1; 16 bases fit TRBD2. The CDR3 is made up of 16 amino acids. CDR1 and CDR2 (germline): SQVTM, ANQGSEA. The V segment lost 8 bases and the J segment 9 bases; nucleotides outside the gene matches: 13. The CDR3 nucleotides read TGCAGCACTATCCCGGGACTAGCGGGAGGGCCAAGTGAGCAGTTCTTC. This encodes CSTIPGLAGGPSEQFF.

The J gene is TRBJ2-1, the V gene TRBV6-1; weak D call: TRBD2 (6 bases). Looked up from germline, CDR1 is MNHNS and CDR2 is SASEGT. V shed 8 bases and J shed 10 bases, with 21 bases lying between them. The CDR3 sequence is 14 residues long. CDR3 DNA sequence: TGTGCCAGCGCGAAAGCGGGTTTCCCTTTCGAGCAGTTCTTC. Translated: CASAKAGFPFEQFF.

This clonotype turned up a few times. The chain is built from TRBV6-4 and TRBJ2-1, with TRBD2 matching over 11 bases. J lost 2 bases, V lost 6 bases, and 6 bases had no gene match. The CDR3 totals 16 residues. CDR1 is MRHNA and CDR2 is SNTAGT in the germline V gene. DNA for the CDR3: TGTGCCAGCAGAGGGGTAGCGGGAGGGGCCTACAATGAGCAGTTCTTC. As protein: CASRGVAGGAYNEQFF.